The 24 T cell receptor beta chains below come from one sample, sequenced in a study of blood T cell repertoires in COVID-19. Sequencing used immunoSEQ multiplex PCR; TCRdb keeps in-frame clones, though not all of them. Here the sample spans fewer than 250,000 clones, 70% to 90% being singletons. The sequenced sample consisted of peripheral blood. These receptor sequences come from a woman between 65 and 79 years old with active or convalescent COVID-19.

The chain's CDR3 is CASSLAGQGPYGYTF. CDR3 coding DNA: TGCGCCAGCAGCTTGGCGGGACAGGGTCCCTATGGCTACACCTTC. This chain uses TRBV5-1 with TRBJ1-2, with 9 positions matching TRBD1. V lost 0 bases and J lost 4; bases outside the gene matches: 4. The V gene's germline CDR1 is SGHRS and CDR2 YFSETQ. The CDR3 sequence is 15 residues long.

In DNA form, the CDR3 reads TGTGCCATCAGTGGTAAGGGAGTCGATACGCAGTATTTT. Translating it yields CAISGKGVDTQYF. The chain combines TRBV10-3 with TRBJ2-3; maybe TRBD2 (5 bases). V gave up 4 bases and J gave up 6 bases, with 11 bases separating them. From germline, CDR1 is ENHRY and CDR2 SYGVKD. This CDR3 has 13 residues.

The rearrangement joins TRBV12-3 or TRBV12-4 to TRBJ1-1; D unclear. Deletions cut 3 bases from V and 0 bases from J, with 2 bases between. This CDR3 contains 12 residues. The CDR3 nucleotides are TGTGCCAGCAGTTTTATGAACACTGAAGCTTTCTTT. This codes for CASSFMNTEAFF.

The chain uses TRBV11-2 and TRBJ2-7; 11 bases are a match to TRBD1. V trimming: 1 base; J trimming: 5 bases; junction bases outside the gene matches: 1. The CDR3 loop spans 14 amino acids. Germline lookup yields CDR1 SGHAT and CDR2 FQNNGV. CDR3 nucleotide sequence: TGTGCCAGCAGCTTAGTGGGACAGGGGGACGAGCAGTACTTC. Encoded protein: CASSLVGQGDEQYF.

The chain links TRBV7-8 to TRBJ2-7; TRBD1 might be the D (5 bases). CDR1 is SGHVS, CDR2 FQNEAQ, per germline. This CDR3 spans 12 amino acids. The V gene lost 1 base and the J gene lost 4 bases, with 5 bases spanning the gap. The CDR3 sequence: CASSLGQYEQYF. The DNA of the CDR3 is TGTGCCAGCAGCTTAGGACAGTACGAGCAGTACTTC.

The V and J genes are TRBV2 and TRBJ1-5; maybe TRBD1 (5 bases). In germline, CDR1 is SNHLY, CDR2 FYNNEI. The CDR3 loop spans 16 amino acids. Between the trimmed V and J ends, which lost 3 bases and 3 bases, there was a span of 15 bases. In DNA form, the CDR3 reads TGTGCCAGCAGTGAGTTTCAGGGAGGGAACAATCAGCCCCAGCATTTT. Encoded protein: CASSEFQGGNNQPQHF.

CDR3 sequence (DNA): TGTGCCAGCTCAGCCGGGACAGGGGAAAATTCACCCCTCCACTTT. It is translated as CASSAGTGENSPLHF. This chain connects TRBV18 to TRBJ1-6; 10 bases fit TRBD1. With 5 bases clipped from V and 7 bases from J, the junction kept 5 bases outside the gene matches. The CDR3 loop spans 15 amino acids. Germline-derived CDR1 and CDR2 are KGHSH and LQKENI.

The chain carries TRBV6-2 or TRBV6-3 and TRBJ1-5; a possible D gene is TRBD1 (5 bases). The CDR3 is 14 residues long. V was pared by 6 bases and J by 2 bases, with 11 bases between. Germline-derived CDR1 and CDR2 are MNHEY and SVGEGT. The DNA of the CDR3 is TGTGCCAGCAGCCTTGGAGGGGGCAATCAGCCCCAGCATTTT. It specifies CASSLGGGNQPQHF.

This sequence joins TRBV5-1 and TRBJ2-2, with 10 positions matching TRBD2. The CDR3 has 15 amino acids. V was pared by 1 base and J by 3 bases, with 0 bases of the junction left unmatched. Germline lookup yields CDR1 SGHRS and CDR2 YFSETQ. The CDR3 here is CASSLLAGDTGELFF. The CDR3, as DNA: TGCGCCAGCAGCTTGCTAGCGGGAGACACCGGGGAGCTGTTTTTT.

The rearrangement links TRBV28 to TRBJ2-3, with 8 positions matching TRBD1. Trimming at V came to 10 bases and at J to 2 bases, leaving 14 bases not matched to a gene. Germline CDR1 and CDR2: MDHEN and SYDVKM. CDR3 length: 16 amino acids. The DNA of the CDR3 is TGTGCCACCCCATCAGGGACAGGAGGATCCACAGATACGCAGTATTTT. This codes for CATPSGTGGSTDTQYF.

CDR3: CASSPLAGEALEQYF. Here the CDR3 DNA reads TGTGCCAGCAGTCCCCTGGCGGGGGAGGCATTGGAGCAGTACTTC. V gene TRBV6-5 combines with J gene TRBJ2-7; 7 bases are shared with TRBD2. The CDR3 extends over 15 amino acids. The germline V gene encodes CDR1 MNHEY and CDR2 SVGAGI. Trimming removed 5 bases from V and 7 bases from J; junction bases left unmatched: 14.

The chain carries TRBV30 and TRBJ1-2; TRBD1 might be the D (5 bases). The CDR3 runs to 13 residues. Germline loops: CDR1 GTSNPN, CDR2 SVGIG (reference sequence). The V end was cut by 1 base, the J end by 8 bases, with 14 bases between. CDR3 nucleotides: TGTGCCTGGAGTGGGCAGGGCATGGGCGGCTACACCTTC. Its translation is CAWSGQGMGGYTF.

This chain connects TRBV12-5 to TRBJ1-1, with a weak D call TRBD1 (6 bases). Germline assignment: CDR1 LGHNT and CDR2 FRNRAP. The CDR3 loop spans 14 amino acids. With 5 bases removed from V and 1 base from J, the gap between germline ends came to 11 bases. CDR3 sequence (DNA): TGTGCTAGTGGTGTCAGGGGTGGGAACACTGAAGCTTTCTTT. Its translation is CASGVRGGNTEAFF.

The chain recombines TRBV28 with TRBJ1-4, with D perhaps TRBD1 (6 bases). The CDR3 has 17 residues. Germline CDR1 reads MDHEN; CDR2 reads SYDVKM. V lost 6 bases, J lost 1 base, and 18 bases lay in between. The CDR3 DNA is TGTGCCAGCAGGAGGGGACACCGGCCCAGAACTAATGAAAAACTGTTTTTT. It is translated as CASRRGHRPRTNEKLFF.

The J gene is TRBJ1-1, the V gene TRBV28; 8 bases agree with TRBD1. The length of the CDR3 is 16 residues. Germline CDR1 MDHEN, CDR2 SYDVKM. V lost 5 bases to trimming and J lost 6 bases; unmatched junction nucleotides: 14. CDR3 nucleotides: TGTGCCAGCAGTCCTCGCCTCGAACCGGACAGGGCTGAAGCTTTCTTT. This translates into CASSPRLEPDRAEAFF.

This rearrangement joins TRBV25-1 to TRBJ1-4; perhaps TRBD1 as D (5 bases). Germline-derived CDR1 and CDR2 are MGHDK and SYGVNS. Trimming removed 3 bases at V and 7 bases at J, with 12 bases between. The CDR3 sequence is 14 residues long. The CDR3 nucleotides are TGTGCCAGCAGTGAGGCGGGGGTAGTTGAAAAACTGTTTTTT. It encodes CASSEAGVVEKLFF. The whole variable domain, filled in from reference TRBV25-1 and TRBJ1-4, reads EADIYQTPRYLVIGTGKKITLECSQTMGHDKMYWYQQDPGMELHLIHYSYGVNSTEKGDLSSESTVSRIRTEHFPLTLESARPSHTSQYLCASSEAGVVEKLFFGSGTQLSVL.

The J gene is TRBJ1-1, the V gene TRBV4-1, with 8 bases identical to TRBD1. The junction had 12 bases not matched to a gene; V was cut back by 4 bases and J by 11 bases. This CDR3 has 14 residues. CDR1 is MGHRA, CDR2 YSYEKL, per germline. The CDR3 reads CASSPMDRVMGAFF. The CDR3 nucleotides read TGCGCCAGCAGCCCTATGGACAGGGTGATGGGGGCTTTCTTT.

The chain joins TRBV19 to TRBJ2-1; D is undetermined. Germline values: CDR1 LNHDA, CDR2 SQIVND (reference sequence). The CDR3 is made up of 12 amino acids. V lost 7 bases to trimming and J lost 8 bases, with 12 bases between them. The CDR3 protein is CASIPRIDEQFF. CDR3 sequence (DNA): TGTGCCAGTATCCCGCGGATCGATGAGCAGTTCTTC.

The chain joins TRBV4-2 to TRBJ1-4; 9 bases map to TRBD1. Germline CDR1 LGHNA, CDR2 YNFKEQ. CDR3 length: 16 amino acids. Trimming at V came to 3 bases and at J to 4 bases, leaving 6 bases not matched to a gene. Here the CDR3 reads CASSHGPGQGNEKLFF. The CDR3 DNA follows: TGTGCCAGCAGCCACGGACCGGGACAGGGTAATGAAAAACTGTTTTTT.

This clone was found once. The V and J genes are TRBV5-8 and TRBJ2-5; 11 bases are a match to TRBD2. In germline, CDR1 is SGHTS, CDR2 YDEGEE. The CDR3 has 14 amino acids. V was clipped by 3 bases and J by 14 bases; unmatched bases: 12. CDR3 DNA sequence: TGTGCCAGCAGCTGGCCCCTCTTAGCGGGGGGGGCCTACTTC. Its protein is CASSWPLLAGGAYF.

The chain combines TRBV3-1 (or the pseudogene TRBV3-2) with TRBJ2-3; 11 positions match TRBD2. Germline-derived CDR1 and CDR2 are LGHDT and YNNKEL (reference sequence). The junction had 8 bases not matched to a gene; V was cut back by 0 bases and J by 3 bases. CDR3 size: 18 residues. Here the CDR3 reads CASSQELAGGKLTDTQYF. CDR3 coding DNA: TGTGCCAGCAGCCAAGAGCTAGCGGGGGGCAAACTGACAGATACGCAGTATTTT.

The CDR3 nucleotides are TGTGCCAGCAGTTACACTACCGATCCCAGGGGGCAGGGCTCCTACAATGAGCAGTTCTTC. Its translation is CASSYTTDPRGQGSYNEQFF. This rearrangement joins TRBV6-2 or TRBV6-3 to TRBJ2-1; 8 bases fit TRBD1. CDR1 is MNHEY, CDR2 SVGEGT, per germline. J gave up 0 bases and V 2 bases, and 15 bases lay outside the gene matches. The CDR3 runs to 20 residues.

This clone was seen a handful of times. The chain carries TRBV5-1 and TRBJ2-7; D remains ambiguous. The CDR3 is made up of 12 amino acids. With 6 bases removed from V and 3 bases from J, the gap between germline ends came to 10 bases. Germline V gene lookup returns CDR1 SGHRS and CDR2 YFSETQ. The CDR3: CASNTADYEQYF. Written as DNA, the CDR3 is TGCGCCAGCAACACGGCGGACTACGAGCAGTACTTC.

This chain connects TRBV6-5 to TRBJ1-4; a weak D match, TRBD1 (6 bases). In germline, CDR1 is MNHEY, CDR2 SVGAGI. The germline V and J ends were trimmed by 0 bases and 5 bases, with 10 bases remaining between them. The CDR3 runs 15 residues. CDR3 amino acids: CASSYSFGQNEKLFF. The CDR3 region has the DNA TGTGCCAGCAGTTACTCGTTCGGACAGAATGAAAAACTGTTTTTT.